A selection of T cell receptor beta chains follows, all from one sample in a study of CD8 T cells in Susac syndrome. TCRdb used MiXCR to reprocess the immunoSEQ multiplex PCR reads, holding one entry per CDR3 protein. This sample has about 150,000 distinct CDR3 sequences, with 95% to 96% found just once. The sequenced sample was CD8+ T cells from PBMCs. The receptor set was obtained from a human donor with multiple sclerosis. Both conserved end residues are part of each CDR3. The D gene is left open where the match is weak. Expanded clones are given a class, and other clones once, few, many or no size at all.

abundance	d_gene	v_gene	len	j_gene	CDR3nt	CDR3aa
once	TRBD1	TRBV4-1	12	TRBJ2-1	TGCGCCAGCAGCCGCAGGGGGAATGAGCAGTTCTTC	CASSRRGNEQFF
.	.	TRBV7-8	13	TRBJ2-4	TGTGCCAGCAGCTTTACATCGCAAGACATTCAGTACTTC	CASSFTSQDIQYF
.	.	TRBV27	16	TRBJ2-1	TGTGCCAGCAGACCCGCGAGTGGATCAGTTTTGGATGAGCAGTTCTTC	CASRPASGSVLDEQFF
once	.	TRBV19	11	TRBJ1-2	TGTGCCAGTAGTATGTGGAATGGCTACACCTTC	CASSMWNGYTF
.	.	TRBV20-1	16	TRBJ2-1	TGCAGTGCTAGAGATAGGGACCAAGGCCCCTACAATGAGCAGTTCTTC	CSARDRDQGPYNEQFF
.	.	TRBV20-1	13	TRBJ2-1	TGCAGTGCTAGGCGGCAAAACTACAATGAGCAGTTCTTC	CSARRQNYNEQFF
once	.	TRBV25-1	14	TRBJ2-2	TGTGCCAGCAGTGAATGGGGGGCGTCCGGGGAGCTGTTTTTT	CASSEWGASGELFF
.	.	TRBV7-9	12	TRBJ2-1	TGTGCCAGCAGCTTCTTTTACAATGAGCAGTTCTTC	CASSFFYNEQFF
.	.	TRBV6-5	13	TRBJ1-6	TGTGCCAGCAGCCCCATCTCCTATTCACCCCTCCACTTT	CASSPISYSPLHF
.	.	TRBV9	15	TRBJ1-4	TGTGCCAGCAGCGCAGGGACTGCAACTAATGAAAAACTGTTTTTT	CASSAGTATNEKLFF
.	.	TRBV12-3/TRBV12-4	12	TRBJ2-3	TGTGCCAGCAGTTTTGAGACTAGGGCGCAGTATTTT	CASSFETRAQYF
few	.	TRBV11-3	12	TRBJ2-2	TGTGCCAGCAGCTTAGCTTCCGGGGAGCTGTTTTTT	CASSLASGELFF
.	TRBD2	TRBV27	14	TRBJ2-7	TGTGCCAGCAGCCCCGGACTAGGGTTCTACGAGCAGTACTTC	CASSPGLGFYEQYF
.	.	TRBV25-1	15	TRBJ1-4	TGTGCCAGCAGGGGATACGGGGGGAGGAATGAAAAACTGTTTTTT	CASRGYGGRNEKLFF
.	TRBD1	TRBV7-9	14	TRBJ2-1	TGTGCCAGCAGCTCTCGACAGGGGAACAATGAGCAGTTCTTC	CASSSRQGNNEQFF
.	.	TRBV11-3	16	TRBJ2-4	TGTGCCAGCAGCTTAGTTAACATGCCTGCCAAAAACATTCAGTACTTC	CASSLVNMPAKNIQYF
.	TRBD1	TRBV29-1	13	TRBJ2-7	TGCAGCGTCTCACAGGGGCCCACCTACGAGCAGTACTTC	CSVSQGPTYEQYF
.	TRBD1	TRBV29-1	11	TRBJ1-1	TGCAGCGTTCCCGGACAGGAGGGGGCTTTCTTT	CSVPGQEGAFF
.	.	TRBV15	14	TRBJ1-2	TGTGCCACCAGCAGAGACGCCACTGTCGGTGGCTACACCTTC	CATSRDATVGGYTF
.	.	TRBV30	11	TRBJ1-1	TGTGCCTGGAGTTCACAGCCTGAAGCTTTCTTT	CAWSSQPEAFF
.	.	TRBV19	12	TRBJ1-1	TGTGCCAGTAGTATCCAGGGTCCTGAAGCTTTCTTT	CASSIQGPEAFF